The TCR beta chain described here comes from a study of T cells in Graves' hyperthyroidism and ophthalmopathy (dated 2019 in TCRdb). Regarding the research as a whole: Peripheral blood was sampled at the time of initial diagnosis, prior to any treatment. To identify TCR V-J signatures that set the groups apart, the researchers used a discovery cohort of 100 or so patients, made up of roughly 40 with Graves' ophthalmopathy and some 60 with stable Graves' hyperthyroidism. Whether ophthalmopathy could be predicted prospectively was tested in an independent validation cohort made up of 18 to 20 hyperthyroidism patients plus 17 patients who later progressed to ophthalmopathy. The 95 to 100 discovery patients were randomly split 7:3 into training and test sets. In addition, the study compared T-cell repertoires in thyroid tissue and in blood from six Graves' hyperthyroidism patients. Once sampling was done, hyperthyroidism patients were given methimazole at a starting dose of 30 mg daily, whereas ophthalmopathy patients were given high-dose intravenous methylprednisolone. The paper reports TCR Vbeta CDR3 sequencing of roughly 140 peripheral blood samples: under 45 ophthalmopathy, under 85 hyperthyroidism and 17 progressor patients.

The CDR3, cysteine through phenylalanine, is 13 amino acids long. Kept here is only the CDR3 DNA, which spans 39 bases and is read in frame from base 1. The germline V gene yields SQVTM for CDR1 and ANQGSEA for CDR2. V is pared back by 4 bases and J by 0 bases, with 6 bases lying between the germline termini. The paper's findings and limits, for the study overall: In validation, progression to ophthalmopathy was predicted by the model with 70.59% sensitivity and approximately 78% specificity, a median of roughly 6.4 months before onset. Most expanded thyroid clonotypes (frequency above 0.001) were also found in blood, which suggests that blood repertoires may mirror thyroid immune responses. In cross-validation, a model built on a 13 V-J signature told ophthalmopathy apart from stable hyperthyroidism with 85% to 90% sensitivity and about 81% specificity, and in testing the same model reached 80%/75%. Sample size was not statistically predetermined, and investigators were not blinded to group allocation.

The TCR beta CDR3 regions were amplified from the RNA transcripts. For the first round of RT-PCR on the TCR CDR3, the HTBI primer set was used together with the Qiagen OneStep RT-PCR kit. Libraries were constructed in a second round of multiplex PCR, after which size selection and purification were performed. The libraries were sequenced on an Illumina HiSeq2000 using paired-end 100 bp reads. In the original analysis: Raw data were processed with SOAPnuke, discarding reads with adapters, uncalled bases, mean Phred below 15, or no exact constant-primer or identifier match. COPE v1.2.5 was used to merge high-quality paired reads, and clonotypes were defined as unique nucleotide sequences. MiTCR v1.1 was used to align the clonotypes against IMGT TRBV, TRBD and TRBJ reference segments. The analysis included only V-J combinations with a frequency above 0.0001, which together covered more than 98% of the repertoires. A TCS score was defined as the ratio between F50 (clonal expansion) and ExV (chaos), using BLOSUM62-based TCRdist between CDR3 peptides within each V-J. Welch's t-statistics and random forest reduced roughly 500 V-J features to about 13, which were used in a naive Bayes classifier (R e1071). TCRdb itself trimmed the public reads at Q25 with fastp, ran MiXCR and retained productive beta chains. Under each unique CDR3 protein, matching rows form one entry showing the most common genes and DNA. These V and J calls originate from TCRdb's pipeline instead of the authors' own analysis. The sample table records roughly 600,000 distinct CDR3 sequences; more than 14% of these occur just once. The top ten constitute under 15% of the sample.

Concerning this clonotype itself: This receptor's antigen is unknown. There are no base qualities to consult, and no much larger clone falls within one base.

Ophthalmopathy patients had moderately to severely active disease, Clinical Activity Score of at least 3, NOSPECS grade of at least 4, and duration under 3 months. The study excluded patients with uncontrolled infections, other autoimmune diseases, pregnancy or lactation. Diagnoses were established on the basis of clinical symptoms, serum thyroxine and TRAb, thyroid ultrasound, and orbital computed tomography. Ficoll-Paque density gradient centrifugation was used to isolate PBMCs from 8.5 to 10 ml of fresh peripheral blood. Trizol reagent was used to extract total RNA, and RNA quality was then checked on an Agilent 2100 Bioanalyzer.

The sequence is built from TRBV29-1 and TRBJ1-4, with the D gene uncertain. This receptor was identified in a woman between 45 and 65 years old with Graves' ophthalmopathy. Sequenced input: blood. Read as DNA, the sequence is TGCAGCGTTGGAGCTTCAACTAATGAAAAACTGTTTTTT. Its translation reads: CSVGASTNEKLFF.